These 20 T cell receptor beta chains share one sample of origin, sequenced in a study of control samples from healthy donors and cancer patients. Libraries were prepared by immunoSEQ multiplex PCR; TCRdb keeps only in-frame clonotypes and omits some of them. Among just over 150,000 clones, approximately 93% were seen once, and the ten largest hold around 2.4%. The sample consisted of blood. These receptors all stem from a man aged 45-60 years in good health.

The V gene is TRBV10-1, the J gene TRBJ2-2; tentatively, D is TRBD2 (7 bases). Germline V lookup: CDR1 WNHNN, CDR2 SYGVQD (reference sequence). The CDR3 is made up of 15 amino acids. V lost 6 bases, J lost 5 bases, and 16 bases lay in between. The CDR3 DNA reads TGCGCCAGCAGAGACACCAAGGGGGGGACCGGGGAGCTGTTTTTT. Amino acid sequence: CASRDTKGGTGELFF.

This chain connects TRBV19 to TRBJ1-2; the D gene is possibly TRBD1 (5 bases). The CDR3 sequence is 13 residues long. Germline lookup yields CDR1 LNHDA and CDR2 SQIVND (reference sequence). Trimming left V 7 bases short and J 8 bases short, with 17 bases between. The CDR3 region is CASNLGTDKGYTF. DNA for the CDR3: TGTGCCAGTAACCTTGGGACGGACAAGGGCTACACCTTC.

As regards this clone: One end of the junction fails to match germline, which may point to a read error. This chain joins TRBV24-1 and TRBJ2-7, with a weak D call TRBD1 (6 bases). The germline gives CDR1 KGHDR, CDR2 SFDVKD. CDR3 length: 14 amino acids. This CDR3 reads CASRVATGSYEQYF. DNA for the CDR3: TGTGCCTCCAGGGTGGCGACAGGCTCCTACGAGCAGTACTTC.

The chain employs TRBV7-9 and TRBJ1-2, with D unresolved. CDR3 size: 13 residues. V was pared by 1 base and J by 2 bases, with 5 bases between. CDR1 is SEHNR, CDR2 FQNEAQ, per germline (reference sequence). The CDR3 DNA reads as TGTGCCAGCAGCTTAGAGGGAAACTATGGCTACACCTTC. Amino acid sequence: CASSLEGNYGYTF.

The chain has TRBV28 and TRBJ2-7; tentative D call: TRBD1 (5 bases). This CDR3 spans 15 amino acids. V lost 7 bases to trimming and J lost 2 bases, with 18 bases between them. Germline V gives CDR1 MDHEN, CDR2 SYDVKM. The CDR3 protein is CASTSPRAKAYEQYF. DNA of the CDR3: TGTGCCAGCACGTCTCCCAGGGCAAAGGCCTACGAGCAGTACTTC.

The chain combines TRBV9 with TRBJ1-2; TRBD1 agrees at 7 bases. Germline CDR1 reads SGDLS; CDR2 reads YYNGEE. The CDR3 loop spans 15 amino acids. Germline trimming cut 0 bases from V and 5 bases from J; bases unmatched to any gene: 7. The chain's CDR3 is CASSVETGITYGYTF. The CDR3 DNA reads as TGTGCCAGCAGCGTAGAGACAGGGATAACATATGGCTACACCTTC.

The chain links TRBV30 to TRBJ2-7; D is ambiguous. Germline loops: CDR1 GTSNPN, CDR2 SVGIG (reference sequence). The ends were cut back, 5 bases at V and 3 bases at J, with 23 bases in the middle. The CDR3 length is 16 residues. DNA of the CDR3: TGTGCCTGGTCCCCTCCCCCCGGCCGTGGTATCTACGAGCAGTACTTC. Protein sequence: CAWSPPPGRGIYEQYF. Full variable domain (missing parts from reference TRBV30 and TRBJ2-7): SQTIHQWPATLVQPVGSPLSLECTVEGTSNPNLYWYRQAAGRGLQLLFYSVGIGQISSEVPQNLSASRPQDRQFILSSKKLLLSDSGFYLCAWSPPPGRGIYEQYFGPGTRLTVT.

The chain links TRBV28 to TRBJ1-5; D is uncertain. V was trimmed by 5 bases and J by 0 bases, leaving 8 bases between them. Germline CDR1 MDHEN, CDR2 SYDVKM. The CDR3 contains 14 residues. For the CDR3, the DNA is TGTGCCAGCAGTCCTTCGAGTAGCAATCAGCCCCAGCATTTT. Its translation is CASSPSSSNQPQHF.

The CDR3 loop is CASIQGGSRTDTQYF. Here the CDR3 DNA reads TGTGCCAGCATCCAAGGGGGGAGCCGCACAGATACGCAGTATTTT. The chain is built from TRBV27 and TRBJ2-3; D is possibly TRBD1 or TRBD2 (6 bases each). Germline V CDR1 and CDR2: MNHEY, SMNVEV (reference sequence). Trimming removed 7 bases from V and 1 base from J, with 15 bases in between. CDR3 size: 15 residues.

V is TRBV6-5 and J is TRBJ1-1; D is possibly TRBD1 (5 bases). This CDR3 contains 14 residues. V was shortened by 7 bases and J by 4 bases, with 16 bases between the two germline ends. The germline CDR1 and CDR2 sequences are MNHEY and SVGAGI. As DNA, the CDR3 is TGTGCCAGCACCCCATCGGGGGGAGGCACTGAAGCTTTCTTT. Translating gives CASTPSGGGTEAFF.

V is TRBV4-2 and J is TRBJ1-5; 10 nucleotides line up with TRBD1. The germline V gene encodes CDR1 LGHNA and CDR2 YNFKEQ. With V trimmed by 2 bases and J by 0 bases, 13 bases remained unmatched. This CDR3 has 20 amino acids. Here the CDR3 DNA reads TGTGCCAGCAGCCAAAAACCCACGGGACAGGGGTTCGATAGCAATCAGCCCCAGCATTTT. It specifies CASSQKPTGQGFDSNQPQHF.

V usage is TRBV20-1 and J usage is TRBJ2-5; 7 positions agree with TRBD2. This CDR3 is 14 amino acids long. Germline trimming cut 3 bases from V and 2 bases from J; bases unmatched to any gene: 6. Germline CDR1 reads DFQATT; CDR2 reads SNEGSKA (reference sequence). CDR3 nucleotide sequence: TGCAGTGCTAGTGGCAGGGAGGGTCAAGAGACCCAGTACTTC. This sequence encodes CSASGREGQETQYF.

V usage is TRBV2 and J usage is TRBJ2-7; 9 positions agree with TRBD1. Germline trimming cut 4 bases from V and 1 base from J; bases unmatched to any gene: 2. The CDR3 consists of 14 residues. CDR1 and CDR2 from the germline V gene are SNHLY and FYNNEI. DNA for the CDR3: TGTGCCAGCAGTGCGGGACAGGGTTCCTACGAGCAGTACTTC. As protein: CASSAGQGSYEQYF. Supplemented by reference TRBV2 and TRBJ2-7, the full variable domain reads EPEVTQTPSHQVTQMGQEVILRCVPISNHLYFYWYRQILGQKVEFLVSFYNNEISEKSEIFDDQFSVERPDGSNFTLKIRSTKLEDSAMYFCASSAGQGSYEQYFGPGTRLTVT.

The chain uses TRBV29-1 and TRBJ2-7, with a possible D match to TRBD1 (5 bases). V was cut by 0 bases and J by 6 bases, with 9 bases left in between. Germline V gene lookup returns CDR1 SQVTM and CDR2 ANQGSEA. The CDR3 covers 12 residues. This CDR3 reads CSVEDRRAEQYF. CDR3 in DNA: TGCAGCGTTGAAGATCGCAGGGCCGAGCAGTACTTC.

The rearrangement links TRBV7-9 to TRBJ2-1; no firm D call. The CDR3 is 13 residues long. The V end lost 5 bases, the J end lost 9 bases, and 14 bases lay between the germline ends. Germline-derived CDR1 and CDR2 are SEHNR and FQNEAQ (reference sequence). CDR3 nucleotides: TGTGCCAGCAGCGTCCCCGTACGAGGTGAGCAGTTCTTC. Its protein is CASSVPVRGEQFF.

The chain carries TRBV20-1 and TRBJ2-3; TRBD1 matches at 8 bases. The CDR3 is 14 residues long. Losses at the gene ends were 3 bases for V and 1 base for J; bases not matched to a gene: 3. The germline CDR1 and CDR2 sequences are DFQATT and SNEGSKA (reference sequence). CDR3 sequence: CSASLGQGTDTQYF. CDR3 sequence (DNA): TGCAGTGCTAGTCTGGGACAGGGCACAGATACGCAGTATTTT.

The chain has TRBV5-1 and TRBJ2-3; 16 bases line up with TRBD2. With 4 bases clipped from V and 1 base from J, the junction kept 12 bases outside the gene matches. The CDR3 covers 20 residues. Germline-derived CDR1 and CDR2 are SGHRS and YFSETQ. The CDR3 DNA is TGCGCCAGCAGCCTACCGACCGGGACTAGCGGGAGGGCCGGCACAGATACGCAGTATTTT. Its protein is CASSLPTGTSGRAGTDTQYF.

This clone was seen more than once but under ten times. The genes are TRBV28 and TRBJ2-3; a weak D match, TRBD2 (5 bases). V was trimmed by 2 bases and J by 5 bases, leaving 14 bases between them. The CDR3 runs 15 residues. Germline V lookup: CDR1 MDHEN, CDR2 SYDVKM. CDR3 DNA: TGTGCCAGCAGTTTAGAATTCCGGGATCGAGATACGCAGTATTTT. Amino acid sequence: CASSLEFRDRDTQYF.

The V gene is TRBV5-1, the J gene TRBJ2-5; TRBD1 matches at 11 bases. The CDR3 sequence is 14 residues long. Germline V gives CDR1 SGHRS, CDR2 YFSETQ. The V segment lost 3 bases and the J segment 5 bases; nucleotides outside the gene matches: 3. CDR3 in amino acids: CASSWDRGSETQYF. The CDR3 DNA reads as TGCGCCAGCAGCTGGGACAGGGGGTCGGAGACCCAGTACTTC.

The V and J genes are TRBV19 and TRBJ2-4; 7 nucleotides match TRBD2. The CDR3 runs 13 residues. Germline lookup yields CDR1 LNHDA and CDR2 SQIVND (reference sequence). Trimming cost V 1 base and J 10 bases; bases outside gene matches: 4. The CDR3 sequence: CASSIGTSGIQYF. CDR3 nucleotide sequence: TGTGCCAGTAGTATAGGGACTAGTGGGATTCAGTACTTC.